This T cell receptor (beta chain) was obtained from a study of T cell responses to AZD1222 COVID-19 vaccine (dated by TCRdb to 2020 to 2022). Broadly, across the study: Because spike-specific TCR depth and breadth did not differ between the two schedules, AZD1222 recipients who got a second dose at roughly 4 weeks were pooled with those who got a second dose at roughly 12 weeks. A total of about 230 trial participants underwent TCR sequencing, of whom 200 to 220 received two doses of AZD1222 and about 26 received two doses of the MenACWY control vaccine. Trial participants were enrolled into age subgroups of 18-55, 56-69 and 70-plus years, which contained 148, 28 and 57 TCR-sequenced participants, respectively. Results the study describes overall, beyond this receptor: The 56-69-year group was small, and its depth increase did not reach significance, likely because of low power. The vaccine-associated CD4 TCRs covered the entire spike protein, and the dominant responses fell in regions 160-218 and 743-854. A significant rise in spike-specific TCR breadth and depth was observed after two AZD1222 doses relative to day 0 and relative to MenACWY recipients. Because no day 14 peak-response samples were available, repertoires were characterized only after the peak T cell response. Reportedly, almost half of the unique spike-specific TCRs recognized epitopes lying outside the regions that are mutated in the B.1.351 and B.1.1.7 variants. Most participants were white British and females outnumbered males, and the authors suggested that clonal diversity may have been underestimated. Conclusions about previously exposed vaccinees are limited, since just five to seven AZD1222 recipients were seropositive for SARS-CoV-2 at baseline.

The CDR3 regions of human TCRbeta chains were subjected to immunosequencing. Per the authors' processing: TCRs in the repertoires were compared against a reference library of SARS-CoV-2-specific TCRs that had been generated with the MIRA antigen-specificity platform. Breadth meant the fraction of unique TCRs that were SARS-CoV-2-associated, whereas depth meant the fraction of total T cells that were SARS-CoV-2-associated. Each spike-specific TCR was assigned to its reactive spike region and to a CD4 or CD8 class using the MIRA data. Log10-transformed breadth and depth values were compared by one-way ANOVA with Sidak's multiple comparisons tests. Sourced from immuneACCESS, this table was stored by TCRdb with only in-frame sequences that have V and J called. A share of the clones is absent; for the studies checked, an unresolved V gene accounts for under half, and the remainder has no known explanation. The D gene and trimming were derived from the DNA, and the V and J assignments and clone size from that table. Here the sample has a few hundred thousand clones; over 90% occur a single time. Approximately 0.52% of the sample goes to the ten largest clones.

Regarding this clone: What antigen it recognizes has not been identified. Base qualities were left out, and no much larger clone turns up one base away.

The label giving this sample's time point can be read as: baseline before first vaccination. Samples from vaccinated people were obtained from the UK trials COV001 and COV002, which included a single-blind randomized controlled phase 2/3 trial of AZD1222 (ChAdOx1 nCoV-19) in healthy adults. For TCRbeta chain sequencing, PBMC samples from trial participants were taken at day 0 and at day 28 after the second dose. The germline V gene (reference sequence) yields LNHDA for CDR1 and SQIVND for CDR2. V was cut back by 5 bases and J by 1 base, leaving a gap of 11 bases between them. From cysteine to phenylalanine, the CDR3 is 14 amino acids long. The read is trimmed to its CDR3 DNA, 42 bases read in frame from base 1.

The sequence links TRBV19 to TRBJ1-1, and possibly TRBD1, on 5 matching bases. The specimen was peripheral blood, collected on day 0 of AZD1222 vaccination. The receptor comes from an adult in good health. The DNA sequence is TGTGCCAGTAGTTCAGGGCACAAGAACACTGAAGCTTTCTTT. Its protein product is CASSSGHKNTEAFF.